A selection of T cell receptor beta chains follows, all from one sample in a study of shared clonotypes between healthy human individuals. This table comes from immunoSEQ multiplex PCR, and its TCRdb copy is limited to in-frame clones, with some not included. The sample contains over a million clones, more than 95% of which appear only once. Sequences were obtained from naive CD4+ T cells sorted from blood. These receptors came from a man aged 25-45 years in good health. CDR3s include the opening cysteine and the closing phenylalanine or tryptophan. A D gene is named only where the DNA matches it firmly. Clone size, where shown, is once, few, many, or a class for clones that have expanded.

j_gene | v_gene | d_gene | abundance | CDR3nt | CDR3aa
TRBJ2-3 | TRBV18 | TRBD2 | - | TGTGCCAGCTCACCGCTAGCGGGATTCGCAGATACGCAGTATTTT | CASSPLAGFADTQYF
TRBJ2-2 | TRBV5-1 | - | - | TGCGCCAGCAGCCCGACCCATAACACCGGGGAGCTGTTTTTT | CASSPTHNTGELFF
TRBJ2-2 | TRBV7-3 | - | once | TGTGCCAGCAGCCGGGGGGCGATAAACACCGGGGAGCTGTTTTTT | CASSRGAINTGELFF
TRBJ2-3 | TRBV6-5 | TRBD1 | - | TGTGCCAGCAGTTATCTGGGACAGGGTATCACAGATACGCAGTATTTT | CASSYLGQGITDTQYF
TRBJ1-5 | TRBV10-2 | TRBD1 | - | TGCGCCAGCAGTGAGTCGTCGACAGGGAATCAGCCCCAGCATTTT | CASSESSTGNQPQHF
TRBJ1-1 | TRBV10-2 | - | - | TGCGCCAGCAGTGAGTCTTGGGGCACTGAAGCTTTCTTT | CASSESWGTEAFF
TRBJ1-2 | TRBV5-6 | TRBD1 | - | TGTGCCAGCAGCCCATATCGGCGGACAGGGTCGAGAACTTATGGCTACACCTTC | CASSPYRRTGSRTYGYTF
TRBJ2-7 | TRBV5-1 | - | - | TGCGCCAGCAGCTCCCGAGAAATGGCGGTATACGAGCAGTACTTC | CASSSREMAVYEQYF
TRBJ1-5 | TRBV5-4 | - | once | TGTGCCAGCAGCTCTGAGAATCAGCCCCAGCATTTT | CASSSENQPQHF
TRBJ1-1 | TRBV23-1 | - | - | TGCGCCAGCAGTCAAACTAACACTGAAGCTTTCTTT | CASSQTNTEAFF
TRBJ2-7 | TRBV18 | - | - | TGTGCCAGCTCACCACCGAGGGGGGAGCAGTACTTC | CASSPPRGEQYF
TRBJ1-4 | TRBV5-1 | - | - | TGCGCCAGCAGCTTGGAGGGGCTTAGGGAAAAACTGTTTTTT | CASSLEGLREKLFF
TRBJ2-1 | TRBV11-3 | TRBD1 | - | TGTGCCAGCAGCTCCTCCGGGACAGCCAATGAGCAGTTCTTC | CASSSSGTANEQFF
TRBJ2-7 | TRBV5-1 | - | - | TGCGCCAGCTCTACAGGGAACCACTACGAGCAGTACTTC | CASSTGNHYEQYF
TRBJ1-3 | TRBV5-6 | - | - | TGTGCCAGCAGCTTGAGAGGGTCCGGAAACACCATATATTTT | CASSLRGSGNTIYF
TRBJ1-5 | TRBV7-9 | - | - | TGTGCCAGCAGCTTAGCGGGACAAAATCAGCCCCAGCATTTT | CASSLAGQNQPQHF
TRBJ2-4 | TRBV7-9 | - | - | TGTGCCAGCAGCCCACAGGGTGGGGGATTAAACATTCAGTACTTC | CASSPQGGGLNIQYF
TRBJ1-1 | TRBV5-4 | TRBD1 | - | TGTGCCAGCAGCCGCAGGACTAGACAGGGGGCTGCTCCGATCAACACTGAAGCTTTCTTT | CASSRRTRQGAAPINTEAFF
TRBJ1-2 | TRBV5-4 | - | - | TGTGCCAGCAGCTTGGGCGGCGGGGTCCGGGCCGGTAGCGGCGGCTATGGCTACACCTTC | CASSLGGGVRAGSGGYGYTF
TRBJ2-5 | TRBV11-2 | - | - | TGTGCCAGCAGCGTCAACCGTAGGTGGGCTAGCCAAGAGACCCAGTACTTC | CASSVNRRWASQETQYF
TRBJ2-2 | TRBV5-1 | TRBD1 | - | TGCGCCAGCAGCGGATCAGGGGGCGCCGGCACCGGGGAGCTGTTTTTT | CASSGSGGAGTGELFF
TRBJ1-2 | TRBV10-3 | - | - | TGTGCCATCAGTGAGGGACAAAGCTATGGCTACACCTTC | CAISEGQSYGYTF
TRBJ2-3 | TRBV5-4 | TRBD2 | - | TGTGCCAGCAGCCCGACTAGCGGGACTCTACATACGCAGTATTTT | CASSPTSGTLHTQYF
TRBJ2-5 | TRBV9 | TRBD2 | - | TGTGCCAGCAGCGTAGAACCTAGCGGGAGGCAGGGAGTGCAGTACTTC | CASSVEPSGRQGVQYF
TRBJ2-7 | TRBV28 | - | - | TGTGCCAGCAGTTTATCACGTCGAGCGGCCGTAGGAGGATTCTACGAGCAGTACTTC | CASSLSRRAAVGGFYEQYF
TRBJ2-5 | TRBV18 | - | - | TGTGCCAGCTCACCGCTGAAGGGGGTGCAAGAGACCCAGTACTTC | CASSPLKGVQETQYF
TRBJ1-5 | TRBV5-6 | TRBD1 | - | TGTGCCAGCAGCGTTAACAGGGGGGGGCAGCCCCAGCATTTT | CASSVNRGGQPQHF
TRBJ2-2 | TRBV27 | TRBD1 | - | TGTGCCAGCACTAATCGTCCGAGACAGGGATTTCCCGGGGAGCTGTTTTTT | CASTNRPRQGFPGELFF